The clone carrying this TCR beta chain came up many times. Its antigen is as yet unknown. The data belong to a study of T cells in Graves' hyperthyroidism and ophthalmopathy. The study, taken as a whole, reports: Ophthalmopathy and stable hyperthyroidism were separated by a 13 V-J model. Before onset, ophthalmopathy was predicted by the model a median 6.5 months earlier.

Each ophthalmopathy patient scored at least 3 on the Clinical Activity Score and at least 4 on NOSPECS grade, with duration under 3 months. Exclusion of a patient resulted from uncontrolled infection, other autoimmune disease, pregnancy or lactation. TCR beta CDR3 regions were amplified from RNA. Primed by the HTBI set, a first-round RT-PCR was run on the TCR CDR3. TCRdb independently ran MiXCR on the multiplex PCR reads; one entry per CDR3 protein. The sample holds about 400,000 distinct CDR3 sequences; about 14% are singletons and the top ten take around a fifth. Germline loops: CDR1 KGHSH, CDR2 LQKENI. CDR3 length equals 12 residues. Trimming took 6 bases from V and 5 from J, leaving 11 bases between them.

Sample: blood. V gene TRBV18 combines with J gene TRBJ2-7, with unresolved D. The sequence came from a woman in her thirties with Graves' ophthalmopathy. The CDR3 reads CASSKPQDEQYF. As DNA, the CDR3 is TGTGCCAGCTCTAAACCTCAGGACGAGCAGTACTTC.